By share, the clone carrying this T cell receptor (beta chain) counts as medium-sized. With MiXCR, TCRdb reprocessed the PCR reads. The top ten clones hold 10% to 15% of a sample with about 24,000 clones, around a fifth of them seen once. Germline V gene data show CDR1 as SGHAT and CDR2 as FQNNGV. The CDR3 runs to 11 residues. V lost 2 bases and J 8 bases, leaving 7 bases between the germline ends. These data come from a study of metastatic and nonmetastatic thyroid tumors. Patients had received no treatment of any kind before thyroid surgery. Sequencing used blood. The chain has TRBV11-2 and TRBJ2-7; no clear D gene. The origin of this receptor is a male donor with papillary thyroid cancer or a benign thyroid nodule (not recorded which). Some clones in this sample may be carry-over from other donors' samples. The CDR3 sequence: CASSLYTKQYF. CDR3 DNA: TGTGCCAGCAGCTTATATACGAAGCAGTACTTC. Full variable domain (outside the CDR3, taken from reference TRBV11-2 and TRBJ2-7): EAGVAQSPRYKIIEKRQSVAFWCNPISGHATLYWYQQILGQGPKLLIQFQNNGVVDDSQLPKDRFSAERLKGVDSTLKIQPAKLEDSAVYLCASSLYTKQYFGPGTRLTVT.